This TCR beta chain was recovered during a study of OX40 agonist ivuxolimab in advanced cancers. Context from the whole study: Ivuxolimab, which targeted the costimulatory receptor OX40 (CD134), was an agonistic, fully human IgG2 monoclonal antibody. Intravenous ivuxolimab was administered to patients every 2 weeks at six dose levels: 0.01, 0.1, 0.3, 1.5, 3 and 10 mg/kg. Of the 50 or so patients in dose escalation, 19 had hepatocellular carcinoma, roughly 15 had melanoma, 9 had renal cell carcinoma and 9 had head and neck cancer. In the dose-escalation cohort, 82.7% of patients were male, and the mean age was approximately 64 years, with a range of 23 to 79. Patients were allowed to have had prior anti-PD-1, anti-PD-L1 or anti-CTLA-4 therapy, and 40% of the dose-escalation patients had been treated with checkpoint inhibitors. Partial responses were achieved by three dose-escalation patients, of whom one had hepatocellular carcinoma and two had cutaneous melanoma. The purpose of peripheral TCRbeta sequencing was to test whether ivuxolimab changed TCR sequence diversity and led to clonal T-cell expansion. The paper describes the monotherapy dose-escalation part (N ≈ 50 patients) of the phase I trial of ivuxolimab.

Patients with autoimmune disease history or receiving systemic immunosuppression were excluded from the trial. Peripheral blood for TCR sequencing was collected from all dose cohorts at baseline, on cycle 4 day 1, and on cycle 7 day 1. Samples came from an open-label, multicenter, first-in-human phase I dose-escalation trial of ivuxolimab. Adults with locally advanced or metastatic melanoma, renal cell carcinoma, hepatocellular carcinoma or head and neck squamous cell carcinoma were enrolled in the trial. Before TCR sequencing, CD4+ T cells and CD8+ T cells were sorted from peripheral blood as separate populations. The germline V gene specifies SGDLS as CDR1 and YYNGEE as CDR2. A distance of 14 bases separates the germline ends of V and J, which lose 0 bases and 5 bases respectively. The CDR3 covers 16 residues, taking in both the cysteine and the phenylalanine. Only the CDR3 DNA stays, 48 bases, in frame from base 1.

A note on this clone: Its antigen is not yet known. Base quality data are lacking; no much larger clone is found one base away.

To sequence the TCRbeta CDR3 region, genomic DNA was isolated from the sorted cells. TCRbeta CDR3 regions were sequenced using the immunoSEQ Assay. Not all clones reach the TCRdb copy of this immuneACCESS table, which keeps in-frame sequences only. Checked studies attribute under half of the gap to unresolved V genes and leave the rest unexplained. The sample includes around 75,000 clones, with 89% observed a single time. Approximately 2.3% of the sample belongs to the ten largest clones. Study-wide findings and limitations: In the 0.1-3.0 mg/kg groups, partial responders had among the lowest normalized peripheral clonal expansion, particularly in CD8+ T cells. After ivuxolimab, expanded clones were on average more numerous among CD8+ T cells than among CD4+ T cells. At doses from 0.1 to 3.0 mg/kg, clonal expansion was seen in both CD4+ and CD8+ blood T cells between baseline and week 6. The antigen specificity of the peripheral T cells that underwent clonal expansion was not determined. Low levels of normalized T-cell clonal expansion were also seen in some nonresponding patients.

The sequence was obtained from an adult with an advanced solid tumor such as melanoma, head and neck, liver or kidney cancer. The V and J segments used are TRBV9 and TRBJ2-2, with a weak D call of TRBD2 (7 bases match). The sequenced sample was CD4+ or CD8+ T cells sorted from blood, obtained in a trial of the OX40 agonist ivuxolimab. The DNA is TGTGCCAGCAGCGTAGGCGGGGGCGGTAGGACCGGGGAGCTGTTTTTT. Its protein is CASSVGGGGRTGELFF.